The rows below give T cell receptor beta chains drawn from one sample of a study of OX40 agonist ivuxolimab in advanced cancers. The table came from immunoSEQ multiplex PCR; TCRdb's copy has only in-frame clones and leaves some out. The repertoire consists of roughly 75,000 clones, with over 70% occurring once and the leading ten covering about 0.76%. This specimen was CD4+ or CD8+ T cells sorted from blood, taken in a trial of the OX40 agonist ivuxolimab. Source of these receptors: an adult with an advanced solid tumor such as melanoma, head and neck, liver or kidney cancer. CDR3s include the opening cysteine and the closing phenylalanine or tryptophan. D genes are given only for firm matches. Where a row states a size, it is once, few, many or the class of an expanded clone; other rows omit it.

TRBV18,TRBJ1-5,.,.,CASSPSGGNQPQHF,TGTGCCAGCTCACCGTCCGGGGGCAATCAGCCCCAGCATTTT
TRBV15,TRBJ1-5,TRBD1,few,CATSRDQGGRGPQHF,TGTGCCACCAGCAGAGATCAGGGGGGGCGGGGGCCCCAGCATTTT
TRBV27,TRBJ2-7,TRBD1,.,CASSFNGQGAEQYF,TGTGCCAGCAGTTTCAACGGCCAGGGGGCCGAGCAGTACTTC
TRBV7-2,TRBJ1-4,TRBD1,.,CASSRDRGILAEKLFF,TGTGCCAGCAGCCGGGACAGGGGAATTTTGGCTGAAAAACTGTTTTTT
TRBV19,TRBJ1-5,TRBD1,.,CAGSLTGEVNQPQHF,TGTGCCGGGAGCCTGACAGGGGAAGTCAATCAGCCCCAGCATTTT
TRBV18,TRBJ1-5,.,.,CASSPSPGHGQPQHF,TGTGCCAGCTCACCGTCGCCGGGACATGGACAGCCCCAGCATTTT
TRBV6-5,TRBJ2-7,TRBD2,once,CASRTSGRVYEQYF,TGTGCCAGCCGGACTAGCGGGAGGGTATACGAGCAGTACTTC
TRBV9,TRBJ2-7,TRBD2,.,CASSVRLAGGEQYF,TGTGCCAGCAGCGTAAGGCTAGCGGGGGGAGAGCAGTACTTC
TRBV10-3,TRBJ2-7,.,.,CAISELLGPSYEQYF,TGTGCCATCAGTGAGTTACTGGGGCCCTCCTACGAGCAGTACTTC
TRBV27,TRBJ1-2,TRBD1,.,CASSLYIGVSGGVGGYTF,TGTGCCAGCAGTTTATATATCGGGGTGTCAGGGGGTGTCGGTGGCTACACCTTC
TRBV7-2,TRBJ2-7,TRBD1,.,CASRKGAGYEQYF,TGTGCCAGCAGGAAGGGGGCAGGCTACGAGCAGTACTTC
TRBV7-2,TRBJ2-7,.,.,CASSLDQGPYEQYF,TGTGCCAGCAGCTTAGATCAGGGCCCCTACGAGCAGTACTTC
TRBV19,TRBJ1-2,.,.,CASRLVGGYGYTF,TGTGCCAGTAGGCTTGTCGGAGGCTATGGCTACACCTTC
TRBV5-1,TRBJ2-1,.,once,CASSSDRNNEQFF,TGCGCCAGCAGCTCCGATAGGAACAATGAGCAGTTCTTC
TRBV7-2,TRBJ2-7,.,.,CASSSAYEQYF,TGTGCCAGCAGCTCCGCCTACGAGCAGTACTTC
TRBV19,TRBJ2-6,.,few,CASSIKRPGGIAGANVLTF,TGTGCCAGTAGTATCAAACGACCGGGGGGCATAGCTGGGGCCAACGTCCTGACTTTC
TRBV5-4,TRBJ2-7,TRBD1,.,CASSRWDRAGEQYF,TGTGCCAGCAGCCGATGGGACAGGGCGGGCGAGCAGTACTTC
TRBV2,TRBJ2-5,.,.,CASSEQGAETQYF,TGTGCCAGCAGTGAACAGGGTGCCGAGACCCAGTACTTC
TRBV6-1,TRBJ2-6,.,.,CASSAPGLTSSGANVLTF,TGTGCCAGCAGTGCCCCGGGACTCACAAGCTCTGGGGCCAACGTCCTGACTTTC
TRBV28,TRBJ1-2,.,.,CASSPIHLNGYTF,TGTGCCAGCAGTCCCATACATTTAAATGGCTACACCTTC
TRBV6-1,TRBJ1-1,TRBD1,.,CASSATGADTEAFF,TGTGCCAGCAGTGCGACAGGGGCAGACACTGAAGCTTTCTTT
TRBV27,TRBJ2-4,.,.,CASSPVSRDAVQYF,TGTGCCAGCAGTCCAGTCTCCCGGGACGCTGTTCAGTACTTC
TRBV5-1,TRBJ1-5,TRBD1,.,CASSLVASGTGGNQPQHF,TGCGCCAGCAGCTTGGTGGCCTCCGGGACAGGGGGTAATCAGCCCCAGCATTTT
TRBV18,TRBJ1-5,.,once,CASSPGRDQPQHF,TGTGCCAGCTCACCCGGGCGGGATCAGCCCCAGCATTTT
TRBV19,TRBJ2-2,.,.,CASRWQPNTGELFF,TGTGCCAGTAGATGGCAGCCGAACACCGGGGAGCTGTTTTTT
TRBV14,TRBJ2-1,TRBD2,.,CASSRMLAGAYNEQFF,TGTGCCAGCAGCCGAATGCTAGCGGGGGCCTACAATGAGCAGTTCTTC
TRBV4-2,TRBJ2-3,TRBD2,.,CASSQEGGAGADTQYF,TGTGCCAGCAGCCAAGAGGGCGGGGCGGGGGCAGATACGCAGTATTTT
TRBV18,TRBJ1-3,TRBD1,.,CASSPDRGQGNTIYF,TGTGCCAGCTCACCCGACAGGGGGCAAGGAAACACCATATATTTT
TRBV4-1,TRBJ1-4,.,.,CASSQDWGGSNEKLFF,TGCGCCAGCAGCCAAGATTGGGGGGGGAGTAATGAAAAACTGTTTTTT
TRBV10-2,TRBJ2-2,.,.,CASSEYHQGGELFF,TGCGCCAGCAGTGAATACCACCAAGGAGGGGAGCTGTTTTTT
TRBV28,TRBJ1-6,TRBD1,.,CASSRWARGVVSPLHF,TGTGCCAGCAGTCGATGGGCCAGGGGGGTAGTTTCACCCCTCCACTTT
TRBV5-1,TRBJ2-5,TRBD1,.,CASSGGQGQETQYF,TGCGCCAGCAGCGGAGGACAGGGACAAGAGACCCAGTACTTC
TRBV18,TRBJ1-1,.,once,CASSPGKGAEAFF,TGTGCCAGCTCACCAGGAAAAGGGGCTGAAGCTTTCTTT
TRBV4-1,TRBJ1-2,.,few,CASSQEWDIRGYTF,TGCGCCAGCAGCCAAGAGTGGGACATTCGTGGCTACACCTTC
TRBV6-1,TRBJ1-5,TRBD1,.,CASSARRDRERLSNQPQHF,TGTGCCAGCAGTGCACGCCGGGACAGGGAAAGGTTGAGCAATCAGCCCCAGCATTTT
TRBV19,TRBJ1-6,.,.,CASRLDPWTVNSPLHF,TGTGCCAGTAGACTCGATCCCTGGACAGTCAATTCACCCCTCCACTTT
TRBV29-1,TRBJ1-4,.,few,CSVVGLYNEKLFF,TGCAGCGTTGTTGGGCTTTATAATGAAAAACTGTTTTTT
TRBV13,TRBJ1-6,.,.,CASSLGDRSNSPLHF,TGTGCCAGCAGCTTGGGAGACAGGTCTAATTCACCCCTCCACTTT
TRBV6-5,TRBJ2-7,.,.,CASSYRRDLYEQYF,TGTGCCAGCAGTTACCGGAGGGATCTTTACGAGCAGTACTTC
TRBV30,TRBJ1-2,.,.,CAWSVLGRANYGYTF,TGTGCCTGGAGTGTGCTAGGGCGAGCTAACTATGGCTACACCTTC
TRBV4-3,TRBJ2-2,TRBD1,.,CASSQEANDRGQAGELFF,TGCGCCAGCAGCCAAGAGGCCAACGACAGGGGGCAGGCCGGGGAGCTGTTTTTT
TRBV6-5,TRBJ1-6,TRBD1,.,CASSRQGGNSPLHF,TGTGCCAGCAGTAGACAGGGGGGAAATTCACCCCTCCACTTT
TRBV21-1,TRBJ2-5,.,.,CASLNTEQETQYF,TGTGCCAGCTTAAACACAGAACAAGAGACCCAGTACTTC
TRBV4-2,TRBJ2-7,TRBD1,few,CASSRPQGAWEQYF,TGTGCCAGCAGCCGCCCCCAGGGGGCTTGGGAGCAGTACTTC
TRBV5-4,TRBJ2-3,.,.,CASSLEQVADTQYF,TGTGCCAGCAGCTTGGAACAGGTGGCAGATACGCAGTATTTT